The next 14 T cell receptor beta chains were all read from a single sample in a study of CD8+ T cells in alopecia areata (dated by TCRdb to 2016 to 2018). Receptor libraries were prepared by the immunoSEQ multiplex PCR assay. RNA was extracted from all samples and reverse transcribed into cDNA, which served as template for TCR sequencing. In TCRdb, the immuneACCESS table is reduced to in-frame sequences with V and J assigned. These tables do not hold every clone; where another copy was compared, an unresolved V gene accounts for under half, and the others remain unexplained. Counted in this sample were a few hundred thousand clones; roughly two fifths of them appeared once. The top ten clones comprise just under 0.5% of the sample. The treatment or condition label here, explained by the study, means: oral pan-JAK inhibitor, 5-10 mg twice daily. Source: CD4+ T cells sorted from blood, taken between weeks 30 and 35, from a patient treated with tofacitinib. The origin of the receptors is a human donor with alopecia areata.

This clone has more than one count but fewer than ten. The CDR3 loop reads CASSSPGGGRNTEAFF. Written as DNA, the CDR3 is TGTGCCAGCAGCTCCCCCGGGGGGGGCCGAAACACTGAAGCTTTCTTT. This chain connects TRBV11-2 to TRBJ1-1; TRBD1 might be the D (6 bases). Looked up from germline, CDR1 is SGHAT and CDR2 is FQNNGV. The CDR3 is 16 residues long. V lost 4 bases to trimming and J lost 2 bases, with 17 bases between them.

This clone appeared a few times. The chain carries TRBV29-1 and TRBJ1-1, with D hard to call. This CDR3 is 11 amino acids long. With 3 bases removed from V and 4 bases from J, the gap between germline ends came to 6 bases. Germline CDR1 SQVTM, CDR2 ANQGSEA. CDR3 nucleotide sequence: TGCAGCGTTGAGGGAGTCACTGAAGCTTTCTTT. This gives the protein CSVEGVTEAFF.

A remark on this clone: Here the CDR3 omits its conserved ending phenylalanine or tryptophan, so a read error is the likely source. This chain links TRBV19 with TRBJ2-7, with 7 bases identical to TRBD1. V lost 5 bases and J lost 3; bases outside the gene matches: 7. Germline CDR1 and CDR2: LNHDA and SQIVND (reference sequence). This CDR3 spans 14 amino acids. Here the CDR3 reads CASSSTGVSYEQYL. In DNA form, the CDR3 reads TGTGCCAGTAGTTCCACAGGGGTTAGCTACGAGCAGTACCTC.

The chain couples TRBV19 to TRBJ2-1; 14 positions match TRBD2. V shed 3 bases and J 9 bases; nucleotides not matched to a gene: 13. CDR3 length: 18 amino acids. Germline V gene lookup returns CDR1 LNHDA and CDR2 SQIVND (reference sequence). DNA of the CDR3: TGTGCCAGTAGTATCATGACTAGCGGGAGGGCGGGACGGAGTGAGCAGTTCTTC. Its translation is CASSIMTSGRAGRSEQFF.

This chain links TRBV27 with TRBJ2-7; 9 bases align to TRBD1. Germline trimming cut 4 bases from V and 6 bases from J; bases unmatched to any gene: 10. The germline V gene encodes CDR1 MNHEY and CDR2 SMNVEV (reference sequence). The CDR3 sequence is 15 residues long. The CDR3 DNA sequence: TGTGCCAGCAGTTCCTCCGGGACAGGGAGACGCGAGCAGTACTTC. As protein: CASSSSGTGRREQYF.

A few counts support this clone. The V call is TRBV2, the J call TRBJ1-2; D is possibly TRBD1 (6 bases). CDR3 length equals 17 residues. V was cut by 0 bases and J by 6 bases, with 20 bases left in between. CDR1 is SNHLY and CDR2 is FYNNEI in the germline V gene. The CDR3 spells CASSEAGKLKTGDGYTF. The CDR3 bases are TGTGCCAGCAGTGAAGCGGGGAAGTTGAAGACAGGCGATGGCTACACCTTC.

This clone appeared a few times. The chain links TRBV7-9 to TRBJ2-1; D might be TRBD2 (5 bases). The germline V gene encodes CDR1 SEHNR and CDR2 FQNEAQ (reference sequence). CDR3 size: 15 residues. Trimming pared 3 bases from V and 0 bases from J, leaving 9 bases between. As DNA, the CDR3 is TGTGCCAGCAGCTTCGACGGAGGCTCCTACAATGAGCAGTTCTTC. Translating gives CASSFDGGSYNEQFF.

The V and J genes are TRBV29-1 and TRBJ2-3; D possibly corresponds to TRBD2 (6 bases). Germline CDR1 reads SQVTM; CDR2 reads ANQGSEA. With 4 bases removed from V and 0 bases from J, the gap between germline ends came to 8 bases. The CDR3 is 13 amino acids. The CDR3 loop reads CSVGGKSTDTQYF. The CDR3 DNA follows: TGCAGCGTTGGCGGGAAGAGCACAGATACGCAGTATTTT.

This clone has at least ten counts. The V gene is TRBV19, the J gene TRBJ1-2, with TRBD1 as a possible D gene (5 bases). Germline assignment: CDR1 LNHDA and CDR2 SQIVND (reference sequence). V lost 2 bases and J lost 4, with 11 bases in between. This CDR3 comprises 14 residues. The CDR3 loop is CASSIKGEVYGYTF. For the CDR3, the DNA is TGTGCCAGTAGTATAAAAGGGGAGGTCTATGGCTACACCTTC.

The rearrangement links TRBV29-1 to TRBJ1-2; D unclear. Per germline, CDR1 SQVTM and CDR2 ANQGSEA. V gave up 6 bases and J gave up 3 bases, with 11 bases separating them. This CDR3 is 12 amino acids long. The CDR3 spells CSVQAVDYGYTF. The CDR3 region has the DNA TGCAGCGTCCAGGCAGTCGACTATGGCTACACCTTC.

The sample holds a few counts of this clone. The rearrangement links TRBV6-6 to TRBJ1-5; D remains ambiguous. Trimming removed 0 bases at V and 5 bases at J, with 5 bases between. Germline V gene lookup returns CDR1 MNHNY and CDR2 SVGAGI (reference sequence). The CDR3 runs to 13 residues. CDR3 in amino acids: CASSYSDDQPQHF. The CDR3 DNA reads TGTGCCAGCAGTTACTCCGATGATCAGCCCCAGCATTTT.

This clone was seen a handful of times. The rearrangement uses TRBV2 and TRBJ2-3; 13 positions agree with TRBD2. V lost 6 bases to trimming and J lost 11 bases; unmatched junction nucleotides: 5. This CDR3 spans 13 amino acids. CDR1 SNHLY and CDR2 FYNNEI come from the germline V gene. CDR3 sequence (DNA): TGTGCCAGCAGGGGGACTAGCGGGGCGAAGCAGTATTTT. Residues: CASRGTSGAKQYF.

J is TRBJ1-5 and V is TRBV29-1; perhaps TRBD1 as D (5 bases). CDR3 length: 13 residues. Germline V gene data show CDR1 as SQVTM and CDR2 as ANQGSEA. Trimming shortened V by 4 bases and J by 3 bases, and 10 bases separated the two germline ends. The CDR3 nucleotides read TGCAGCGTTGTTTCAGGGACCAATCAGCCCCAGCATTTT. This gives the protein CSVVSGTNQPQHF.

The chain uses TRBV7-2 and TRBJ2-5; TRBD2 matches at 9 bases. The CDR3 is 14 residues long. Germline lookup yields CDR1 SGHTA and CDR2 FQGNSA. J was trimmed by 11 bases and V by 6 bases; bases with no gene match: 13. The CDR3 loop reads CASRRPGLAGEQYF. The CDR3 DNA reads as TGTGCCAGCAGGCGGCCGGGACTAGCCGGGGAGCAGTACTTC.